A selection of T cell receptor beta chains follows, all from one sample in a study of Ad26.COV2.S vaccination and SARS-CoV-2 variants. Assay used: immunoSEQ multiplex PCR; TCRdb lists only in-frame clones, some missing. The profile covers about 410,000 clones, with around 85% appearing a single time and under 3.5% taken by the ten largest. The sequenced sample was peripheral blood, obtained in a trial of Ad26.COV2.S vaccine versus placebo. These receptors came from a person between 18 and 59 years old who received the Ad26.COV2.S COVID-19 vaccine or a placebo. The CDR3 runs from the conserved cysteine through the conserved F or W. A D gene is named only where the DNA matches it firmly. Part of the rows lack a size; the others show once, few, many or a class for expanded clones.

>-|TRBJ2-1|13|-|TRBV2
CASSDLRDNEQFF
TGTGCCAGCAGTGATTTGAGAGACAATGAGCAGTTCTTC
>-|TRBJ2-7|14|TRBD1|TRBV5-1
CASSQGQGWDEQYF
TGCGCCAGCAGCCAAGGACAGGGGTGGGACGAGCAGTACTTC
>-|TRBJ1-4|15|TRBD1|TRBV5-8
CASSLPRQGDEKLFF
TGTGCCAGCAGCTTGCCTAGACAGGGGGATGAAAAACTGTTTTTT
>-|TRBJ1-5|15|-|TRBV6-5
CASGGFESSNQPQHF
TGTGCCAGCGGGGGTTTCGAGTCGAGCAATCAGCCCCAGCATTTT
>-|TRBJ1-1|13|-|TRBV29-1
CSVELAMNTEAFF
TGCAGCGTTGAATTGGCCATGAACACTGAAGCTTTCTTT
>-|TRBJ2-1|14|-|TRBV10-2
CASVRTETYNEQFF
TGCGCCAGCGTAAGGACAGAAACTTACAATGAGCAGTTCTTC
>few|TRBJ1-5|15|-|TRBV27
CASTLGGLGNQPQHF
TGTGCCAGCACCCTCGGAGGGTTGGGCAATCAGCCCCAGCATTTT
>-|TRBJ1-4|15|-|TRBV4-1
CASSRLTDSNEKLFF
TGCGCCAGCAGCAGGCTGACAGACAGTAATGAAAAACTGTTTTTT
>-|TRBJ1-1|17|-|TRBV7-8
CASSLRRGEVRGTEAFF
TGTGCCAGCAGCTTACGCCGTGGGGAGGTGAGGGGCACTGAAGCTTTCTTT
>-|TRBJ1-2|14|-|TRBV27
CASSLYGGNYGYTF
TGTGCCAGCAGTTTATATGGGGGGAACTATGGCTACACCTTC
>-|TRBJ1-2|15|-|TRBV6-5
CASSYLDGPNYGYTF
TGTGCCAGCAGTTATCTGGACGGCCCTAACTATGGCTACACCTTC
>once|TRBJ2-1|17|TRBD2|TRBV5-1
CASSSLGLAASYNEQFF
TGCGCCAGCAGCTCCCTGGGGCTAGCGGCCTCCTACAATGAGCAGTTCTTC
>-|TRBJ2-2|15|-|TRBV7-7
CASSLGDPWTGELFF
TGTGCTAGCAGCTTAGGGGATCCGTGGACCGGGGAGCTGTTTTTT
>many|TRBJ2-5|14|TRBD1|TRBV19
CASSSGTGGQTQYF
TGTGCCAGTAGTTCCGGGACAGGGGGGCAGACCCAGTACTTC
>-|TRBJ1-1|14|-|TRBV13
CASSFRTANTEAFF
TGTGCCAGCAGCTTCAGGACAGCGAACACTGAAGCTTTCTTT
>-|TRBJ2-2|14|-|TRBV5-5
CASSLAGTPGELFF
TGTGCCAGCAGCTTGGCCGGGACACCCGGGGAGCTGTTTTTT
>-|TRBJ1-1|12|-|TRBV27
CASRSGNTEAFF
TGTGCCAGCAGGTCGGGGAACACTGAAGCTTTCTTT
>once|TRBJ1-5|15|TRBD1|TRBV7-2
CASTPKGAGSQPQHF
TGTGCCAGCACCCCAAAGGGGGCTGGAAGTCAGCCCCAGCATTTT
>-|TRBJ2-1|17|TRBD2|TRBV3-1/TRBV3-2
CASSQDIAGVQYNEQFF
TGTGCCAGCAGCCAAGACATAGCGGGGGTGCAGTACAATGAGCAGTTCTTC
>-|TRBJ2-2|14|-|TRBV10-3
CAISQDYLTGELFF
TGTGCCATCAGCCAGGACTACCTCACCGGGGAGCTGTTTTTT
>-|TRBJ2-7|15|TRBD2|TRBV7-8
CASSLDWEGTYEQYF
TGTGCCAGCAGCTTAGATTGGGAGGGGACCTACGAGCAGTACTTC
>-|TRBJ2-1|15|-|TRBV7-2
CASSFERGGHNEQFF
TGTGCCAGCAGCTTCGAGAGGGGGGGCCACAATGAGCAGTTCTTC
>-|TRBJ2-1|11|-|TRBV20-1
CSARGVNEQFF
TGCAGTGCTAGAGGAGTGAATGAGCAGTTCTTC
>once|TRBJ2-7|13|-|TRBV12-3/TRBV12-4
CASRGLDSYEQYF
TGTGCCAGCAGAGGACTGGACTCCTACGAGCAGTACTTC
>-|TRBJ1-1|13|-|TRBV11-2
CASSFAGPTEAFF
TGTGCCAGCAGCTTTGCAGGGCCCACTGAAGCTTTCTTT
>-|TRBJ2-2|17|-|TRBV13
CASSQGLGSGVPGELFF
TGTGCCAGCAGCCAGGGTTTAGGGTCAGGCGTTCCCGGGGAGCTGTTTTTT
>once|TRBJ2-2|16|TRBD2|TRBV3-1/TRBV3-2
CASSQVSGGRSGELFF
TGTGCCAGCAGCCAAGTCAGCGGGGGTCGCTCCGGGGAGCTGTTTTTT
>-|TRBJ2-1|15|-|TRBV10-1
CASSDRISSYNEQFF
TGCGCCAGCAGTGACCGGATCAGCTCCTACAATGAGCAGTTCTTC
>-|TRBJ2-3|16|TRBD2|TRBV7-2
CASSPQSGGLTDTQYF
TGTGCCAGCAGCCCGCAGAGCGGGGGACTTACAGATACGCAGTATTTT
>-|TRBJ1-3|13|-|TRBV19
CASSAASGNTIYF
TGTGCCAGTAGTGCAGCCTCTGGAAACACCATATATTTT
>-|TRBJ2-2|14|-|TRBV7-9
CASSPDVQAGELFF
TGTGCCAGCAGCCCCGACGTACAGGCCGGGGAGCTGTTTTTT
>-|TRBJ1-1|15|TRBD1|TRBV5-4
CASSPRQGLNTEAFF
TGTGCCAGCAGCCCCAGACAGGGATTGAACACTGAAGCTTTCTTT
>once|TRBJ2-3|15|TRBD1|TRBV14
CASSHGTASTDTQYF
TGTGCCAGCAGCCATGGGACAGCTAGCACAGATACGCAGTATTTT
>-|TRBJ1-2|15|-|TRBV27
CASSPQGLANYGYTF
TGTGCCAGCAGTCCCCAGGGGTTAGCTAACTATGGCTACACCTTC
>few|TRBJ2-2|17|-|TRBV4-1
CASSPQGRKGYTGELFF
TGCGCCAGCAGCCCCCAAGGAAGGAAGGGGTACACCGGGGAGCTGTTTTTT
>-|TRBJ2-5|14|-|TRBV10-3
CAISPGGPQETQYF
TGTGCCATCAGTCCCGGGGGTCCACAAGAGACCCAGTACTTC
>-|TRBJ2-5|17|TRBD2|TRBV4-1
CASSQVTVGLAVETQYF
TGCGCCAGCAGCCAAGTAACTGTCGGACTAGCGGTGGAGACCCAGTACTTC
>-|TRBJ1-2|15|TRBD1|TRBV18
CASSLDRGGNYGYTF
TGTGCCAGCTCACTCGACAGGGGTGGAAACTATGGCTACACCTTC
>-|TRBJ1-2|15|-|TRBV19
CASSIDTTAGYGYTF
TGTGCCAGTAGTATAGACACAACAGCGGGCTATGGCTACACCTTC
>once|TRBJ2-7|15|-|TRBV19
CASSITTETTYEQYF
TGTGCCAGTAGTATAACAACCGAAACTACCTACGAGCAGTACTTC
>-|TRBJ2-5|14|TRBD1|TRBV5-1
CASSPTGAQETQYF
TGCGCCAGCAGCCCGACAGGGGCCCAAGAGACCCAGTACTTC
>-|TRBJ1-6|13|-|TRBV4-1
CASSGREGSPLHF
TGCGCCAGCAGTGGGAGAGAGGGTTCACCCCTCCACTTT
>-|TRBJ2-1|21|TRBD2|TRBV5-1
CASSLAGLRTSGGPSYNEQFF
TGCGCCAGCAGCTTGGCCGGCTTACGGACTAGCGGGGGGCCTTCCTACAATGAGCAGTTCTTC
>-|TRBJ1-2|13|-|TRBV9
CASSAGTNRGYTF
TGTGCCAGCAGCGCCGGGACCAACCGTGGCTACACCTTC
>-|TRBJ1-1|13|-|TRBV30
CAYILWDDTEAFF
TGTGCCTACATTCTGTGGGACGACACTGAAGCTTTCTTT
>-|TRBJ2-7|15|TRBD1|TRBV7-2
CASSSTPGQSYEQYF
TGTGCCAGCAGCTCAACGCCGGGACAGTCCTACGAGCAGTACTTC
>-|TRBJ1-4|15|-|TRBV4-1
CASSQALINWEKLFF
TGCGCCAGCAGCCAAGCGCTGATCAATTGGGAAAAACTGTTTTTT
>-|TRBJ2-7|18|-|TRBV18
CASSPPNPLVEGLYEQYF
TGTGCCAGCTCACCACCCAACCCCCTTGTTGAAGGCCTGTACGAGCAGTACTTC
>-|TRBJ2-2|18|-|TRBV5-1
CASSLAVRTDTNTGELFF
TGCGCCAGCAGCTTGGCCGTGAGGACAGACACAAACACCGGGGAGCTGTTTTTT
>-|TRBJ1-1|15|TRBD1|TRBV9
CASSVATGGNTEAFF
TGTGCCAGCAGCGTAGCGACAGGGGGGAACACTGAAGCTTTCTTT
>-|TRBJ1-1|13|-|TRBV25-1
CASNRAGDTEAFF
TGTGCCTCCAACAGGGCTGGGGACACTGAAGCTTTCTTT
>-|TRBJ1-2|13|TRBD1|TRBV19
CASSQGVDYGYTF
TGTGCCAGTAGTCAGGGGGTGGACTATGGCTACACCTTC
>once|TRBJ2-7|14|TRBD1|TRBV7-9
CASSSPDRGREQYF
TGTGCCAGCAGCTCCCCGGACAGGGGGAGGGAGCAGTACTTC
>-|TRBJ1-1|13|-|TRBV5-5
CASKPGPILEAFF
TGTGCCAGCAAGCCGGGACCTATCCTTGAAGCTTTCTTT
>-|TRBJ1-3|16|-|TRBV10-2
CASSVRRSLSGNTIYF
TGCGCCAGCAGTGTAAGGAGGAGCCTCTCTGGAAACACCATATATTTT